This T cell receptor beta chain derives from a study of shared clonotypes between healthy human individuals. Study results and caveats: Among donors, clonotype sharing was expected to be affected by sequencing depth. Several donors shared 4.5% to 6.5% of their naive CD4 clonotypes.

Turning to this clone: Its antigen remains unknown.

This table comes from immunoSEQ multiplex PCR, and its TCRdb copy is limited to in-frame clones, with some not included. Counted here are 2 million to 3 million clones, just over 90% occurring once; the ten biggest clones make up over 0.12%. Donors included only healthy HIV-negative adults lacking recent acute infections or vaccinations. The CDR3 covers 19 residues. Germline V lookup: CDR1 SGHRS, CDR2 YFSETQ. After removal of 2 bases from V and 2 bases from J, the junction contained 13 bases not matched to a gene. Sequencing used naive CD4+ T cells sorted from blood. As to subset: CD45RA+ positively selected. The rearrangement joins TRBV5-1 to TRBJ2-5, with 12 bases identical to TRBD2. The sequence derives from a man between 18 and 29 years old in good health. CDR3 amino acids: CASSFRFPTSGGRQETQYF. The CDR3 DNA follows: TGCGCCAGCAGCTTTCGGTTCCCTACTAGCGGGGGGAGGCAAGAGACCCAGTACTTC.